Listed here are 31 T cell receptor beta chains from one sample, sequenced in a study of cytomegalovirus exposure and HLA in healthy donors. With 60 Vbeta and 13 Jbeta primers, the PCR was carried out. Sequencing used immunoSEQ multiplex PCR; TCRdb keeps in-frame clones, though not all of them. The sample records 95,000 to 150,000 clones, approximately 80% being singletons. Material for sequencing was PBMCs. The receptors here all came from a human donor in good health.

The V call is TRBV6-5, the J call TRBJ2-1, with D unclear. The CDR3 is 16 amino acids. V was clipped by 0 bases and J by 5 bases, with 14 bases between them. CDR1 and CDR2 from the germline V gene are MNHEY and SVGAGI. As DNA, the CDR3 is TGTGCCAGCAGTTACTCACTACAAATCCCCCACAATGAGCAGTTCTTC. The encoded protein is CASSYSLQIPHNEQFF.

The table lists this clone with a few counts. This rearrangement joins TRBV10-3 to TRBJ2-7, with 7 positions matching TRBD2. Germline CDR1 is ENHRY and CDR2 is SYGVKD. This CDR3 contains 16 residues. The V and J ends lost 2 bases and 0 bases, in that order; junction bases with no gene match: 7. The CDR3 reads CAISEAGLPFSYEQYF. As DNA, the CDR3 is TGTGCCATCAGTGAGGCGGGACTACCGTTCTCCTACGAGCAGTACTTC.

CDR3 coding DNA: TGTGCCAGCAGCTTGAGGGGTATTGCGGGGCCGGGGTACGAGCAGTACTTC. Translating gives CASSLRGIAGPGYEQYF. This sequence joins TRBV7-9 and TRBJ2-5; a possible D gene is TRBD2 (6 bases). Gene TRBJ2-7 matches the end of the DNA better, so the J call may be wrong. The CDR3 extends over 17 amino acids. Germline V gene data show CDR1 as SEHNR and CDR2 as FQNEAQ (reference sequence).

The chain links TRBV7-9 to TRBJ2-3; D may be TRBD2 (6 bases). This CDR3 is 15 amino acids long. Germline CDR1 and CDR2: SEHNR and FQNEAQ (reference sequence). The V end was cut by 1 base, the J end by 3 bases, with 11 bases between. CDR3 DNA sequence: TGTGCCAGCAGCTTAGTTGCGGGAACGACAGATACGCAGTATTTT. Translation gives CASSLVAGTTDTQYF.

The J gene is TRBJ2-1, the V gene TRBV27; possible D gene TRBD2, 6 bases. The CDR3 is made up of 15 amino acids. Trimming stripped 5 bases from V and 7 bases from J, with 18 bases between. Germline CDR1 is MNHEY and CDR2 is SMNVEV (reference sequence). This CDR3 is CASSPLSGVSNEQFF. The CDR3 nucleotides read TGTGCCAGCAGTCCTCTTTCGGGAGTATCAAATGAGCAGTTCTTC.

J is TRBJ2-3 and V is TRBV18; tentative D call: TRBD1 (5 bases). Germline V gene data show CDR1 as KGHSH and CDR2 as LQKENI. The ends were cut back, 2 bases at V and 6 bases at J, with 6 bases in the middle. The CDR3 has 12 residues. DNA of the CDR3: TGTGCCAGCTCACCAAAGGGGGATACGCAGTATTTT. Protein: CASSPKGDTQYF.

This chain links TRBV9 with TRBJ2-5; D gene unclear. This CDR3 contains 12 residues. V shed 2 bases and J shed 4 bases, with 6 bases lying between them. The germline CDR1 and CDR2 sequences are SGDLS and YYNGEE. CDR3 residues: CASSVSPETQYF. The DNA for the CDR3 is TGTGCCAGCAGCGTCTCCCCAGAGACCCAGTACTTC.

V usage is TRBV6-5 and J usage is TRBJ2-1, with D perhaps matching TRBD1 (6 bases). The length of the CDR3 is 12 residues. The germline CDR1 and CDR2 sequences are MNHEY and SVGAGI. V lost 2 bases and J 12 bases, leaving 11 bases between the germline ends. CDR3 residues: CASSYQGLGQFF. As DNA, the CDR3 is TGTGCCAGCAGTTACCAGGGGCTAGGGCAGTTCTTC.

The DNA of the CDR3 is TGTGCCAGCAGTTTAGAGGGTGGGGCCAACGTCCTGACTTTC. It specifies CASSLEGGANVLTF. This rearrangement joins TRBV27 to TRBJ2-6, with D perhaps TRBD2 (5 bases). The CDR3 runs to 14 residues. Germline V gives CDR1 MNHEY, CDR2 SMNVEV (reference sequence). The ends were cut back, 2 bases at V and 3 bases at J, with 5 bases in the middle.

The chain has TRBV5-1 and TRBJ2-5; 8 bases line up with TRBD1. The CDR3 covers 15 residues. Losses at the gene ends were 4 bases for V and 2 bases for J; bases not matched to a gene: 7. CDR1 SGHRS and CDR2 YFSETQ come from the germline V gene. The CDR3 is CASSPPGQAQETQYF. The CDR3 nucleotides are TGCGCCAGCAGCCCACCGGGACAGGCACAAGAGACCCAGTACTTC.

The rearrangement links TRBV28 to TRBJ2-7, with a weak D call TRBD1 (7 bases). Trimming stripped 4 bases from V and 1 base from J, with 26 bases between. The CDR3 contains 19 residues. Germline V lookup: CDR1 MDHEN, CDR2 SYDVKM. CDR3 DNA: TGTGCCAGCAGTTCCCATATAGGGGGGAAGGGACAGTCTTCCTACGAGCAGTACTTC. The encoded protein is CASSSHIGGKGQSSYEQYF. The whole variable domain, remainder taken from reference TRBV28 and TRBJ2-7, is DVKVTQSSRYLVKRTGEKVFLECVQDMDHENMFWYRQDPGLGLRLIYFSYDVKMKEKGDIPEGYSVSREKKERFSLILESASTNQTSMYLCASSSHIGGKGQSSYEQYFGPGTRLTVT.

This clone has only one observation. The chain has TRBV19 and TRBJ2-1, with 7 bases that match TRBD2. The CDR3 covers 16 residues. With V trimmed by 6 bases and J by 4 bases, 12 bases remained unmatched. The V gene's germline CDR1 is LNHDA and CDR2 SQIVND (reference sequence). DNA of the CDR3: TGTGCCAGTAGCTCCCCCGGACTAGTCGTTTACAATGAGCAGTTCTTC. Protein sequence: CASSSPGLVVYNEQFF.

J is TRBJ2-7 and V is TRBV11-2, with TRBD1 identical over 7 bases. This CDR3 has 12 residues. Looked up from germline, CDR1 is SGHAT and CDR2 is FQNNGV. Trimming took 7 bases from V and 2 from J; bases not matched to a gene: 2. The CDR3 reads CASTGTAYEQYF. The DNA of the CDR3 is TGTGCCAGCACCGGGACAGCCTACGAGCAGTACTTC.

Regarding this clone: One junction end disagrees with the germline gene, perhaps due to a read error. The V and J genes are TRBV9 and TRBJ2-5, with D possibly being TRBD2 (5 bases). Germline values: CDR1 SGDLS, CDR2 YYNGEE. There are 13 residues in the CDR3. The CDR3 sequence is CAGSVEAAETQYF. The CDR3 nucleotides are TGTGCCGGCAGCGTAGAAGCGGCAGAGACCCAGTACTTC.

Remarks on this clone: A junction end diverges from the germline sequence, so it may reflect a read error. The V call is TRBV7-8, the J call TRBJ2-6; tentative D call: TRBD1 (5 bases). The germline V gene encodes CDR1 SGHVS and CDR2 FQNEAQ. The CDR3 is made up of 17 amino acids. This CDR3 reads CASSLPGLGTGANGLTF. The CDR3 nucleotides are TGTGCCAGCAGCTTGCCAGGGTTAGGCACTGGGGCCAACGGCCTGACTTTC. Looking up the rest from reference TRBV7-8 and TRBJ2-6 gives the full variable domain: GAGVSQSPRYKVAKRGQDVALRCDPISGHVSLFWYQQALGQGPEFLTYFQNEAQLDKSGLPSDRFFAERPEGSVSTLKIQRTQQEDSAVYLCASSLPGLGTGANGLTFGAGSRLTVL.

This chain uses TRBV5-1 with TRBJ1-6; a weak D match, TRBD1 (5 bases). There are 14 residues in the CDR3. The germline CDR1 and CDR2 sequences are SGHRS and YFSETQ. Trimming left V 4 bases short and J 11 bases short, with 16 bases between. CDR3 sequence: CASSLRDREAPLHF. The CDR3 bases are TGCGCCAGCAGCCTCAGGGATAGGGAGGCACCCCTCCACTTT.

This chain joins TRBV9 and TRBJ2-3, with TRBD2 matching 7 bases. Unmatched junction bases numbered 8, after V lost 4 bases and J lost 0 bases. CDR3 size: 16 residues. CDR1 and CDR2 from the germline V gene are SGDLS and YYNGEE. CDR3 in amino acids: CASSTREFASTDTQYF. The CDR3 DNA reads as TGTGCCAGCAGCACGCGGGAGTTCGCTAGCACAGATACGCAGTATTTT.

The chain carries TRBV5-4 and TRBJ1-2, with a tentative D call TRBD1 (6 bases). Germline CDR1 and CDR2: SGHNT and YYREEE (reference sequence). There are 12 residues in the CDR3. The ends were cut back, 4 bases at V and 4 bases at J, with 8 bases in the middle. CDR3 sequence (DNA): TGTGCCAGCAGCCTGGACAGCTATGGCTACACCTTC. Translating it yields CASSLDSYGYTF.

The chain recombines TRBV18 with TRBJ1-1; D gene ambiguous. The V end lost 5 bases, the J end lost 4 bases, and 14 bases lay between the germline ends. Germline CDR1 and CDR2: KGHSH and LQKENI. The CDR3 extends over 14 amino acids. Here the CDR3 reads CASSNQRPTTEAFF. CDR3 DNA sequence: TGTGCCAGCTCAAATCAGAGGCCCACCACTGAAGCTTTCTTT.

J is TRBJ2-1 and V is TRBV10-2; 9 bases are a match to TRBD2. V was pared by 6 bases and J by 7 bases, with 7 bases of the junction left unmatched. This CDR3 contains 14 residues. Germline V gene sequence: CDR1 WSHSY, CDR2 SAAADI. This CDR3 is CASRSSGSKNEQFF. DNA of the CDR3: TGCGCCAGCAGGAGTAGCGGGAGTAAGAATGAGCAGTTCTTC.

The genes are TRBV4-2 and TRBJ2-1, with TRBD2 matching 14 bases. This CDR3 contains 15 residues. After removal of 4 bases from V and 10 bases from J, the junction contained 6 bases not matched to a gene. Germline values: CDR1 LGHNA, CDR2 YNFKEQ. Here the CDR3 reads CASSPTSGRAGEQFF. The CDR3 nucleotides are TGTGCCAGCAGCCCGACTAGCGGGAGGGCCGGAGAGCAGTTCTTC.

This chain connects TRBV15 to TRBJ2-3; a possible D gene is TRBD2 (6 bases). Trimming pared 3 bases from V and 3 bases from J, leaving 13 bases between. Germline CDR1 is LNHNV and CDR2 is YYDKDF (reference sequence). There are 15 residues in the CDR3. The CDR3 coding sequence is TGTGCCACCAGCAGTCCTAGCGTAAAGACAGATACGCAGTATTTT. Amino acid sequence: CATSSPSVKTDTQYF.

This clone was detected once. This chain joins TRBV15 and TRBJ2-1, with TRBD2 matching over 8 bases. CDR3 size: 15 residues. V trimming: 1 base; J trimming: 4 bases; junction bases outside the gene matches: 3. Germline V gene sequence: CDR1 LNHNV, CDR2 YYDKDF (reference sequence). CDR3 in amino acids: CATSRAQREYNEQFF. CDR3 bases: TGTGCCACCAGCAGAGCCCAGCGGGAGTACAATGAGCAGTTCTTC.

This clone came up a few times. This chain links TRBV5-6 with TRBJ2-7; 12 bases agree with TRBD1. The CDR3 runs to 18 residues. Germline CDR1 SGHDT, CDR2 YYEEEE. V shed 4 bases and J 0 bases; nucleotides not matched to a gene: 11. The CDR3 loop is CASSGRGQGALSSYEQYF. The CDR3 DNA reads TGTGCCAGCAGCGGGAGGGGACAGGGGGCCTTGAGCTCCTACGAGCAGTACTTC.

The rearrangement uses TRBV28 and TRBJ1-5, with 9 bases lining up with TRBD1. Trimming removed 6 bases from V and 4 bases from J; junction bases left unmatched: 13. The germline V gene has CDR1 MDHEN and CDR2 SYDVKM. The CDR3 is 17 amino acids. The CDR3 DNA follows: TGTGCCAGCAGCTCCGGGACAGGGAGTCGGGGAAATCAGCCCCAGCATTTT. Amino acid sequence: CASSSGTGSRGNQPQHF.

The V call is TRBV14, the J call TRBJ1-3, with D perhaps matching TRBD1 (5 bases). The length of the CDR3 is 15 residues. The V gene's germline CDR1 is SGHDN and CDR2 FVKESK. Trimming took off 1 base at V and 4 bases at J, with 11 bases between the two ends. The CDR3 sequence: CASSQGRGYGNTIYF. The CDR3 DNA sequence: TGTGCCAGCAGCCAAGGGCGGGGGTACGGAAACACCATATATTTT.

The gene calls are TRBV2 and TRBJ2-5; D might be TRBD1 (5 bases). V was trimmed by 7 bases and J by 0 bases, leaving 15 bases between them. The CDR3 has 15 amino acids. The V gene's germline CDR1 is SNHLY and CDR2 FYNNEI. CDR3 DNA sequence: TGTGCCAGCATCATAGGGGTCAGCTACCAAGAGACCCAGTACTTC. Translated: CASIIGVSYQETQYF.

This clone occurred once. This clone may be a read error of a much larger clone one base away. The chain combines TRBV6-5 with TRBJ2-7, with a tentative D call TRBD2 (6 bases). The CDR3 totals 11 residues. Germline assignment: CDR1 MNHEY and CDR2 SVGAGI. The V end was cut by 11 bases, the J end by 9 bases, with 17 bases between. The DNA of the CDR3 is TGTGCCTCCTCCCAACCGGGACTGCAGTACTTC. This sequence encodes CASSQPGLQYF.

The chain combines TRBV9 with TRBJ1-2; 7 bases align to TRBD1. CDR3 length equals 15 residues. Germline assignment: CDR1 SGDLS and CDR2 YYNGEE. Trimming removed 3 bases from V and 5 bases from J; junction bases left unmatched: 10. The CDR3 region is CASSASLAGGYGYTF. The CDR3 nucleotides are TGTGCCAGCAGCGCCAGTCTGGCAGGGGGATATGGCTACACCTTC.

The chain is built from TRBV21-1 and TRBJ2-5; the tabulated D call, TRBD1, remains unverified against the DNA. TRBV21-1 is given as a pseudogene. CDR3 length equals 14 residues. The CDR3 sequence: CASSKQGNQETQYF. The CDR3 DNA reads TGTGCCAGCAGCAAACAGGGCAACCAAGAGACCCAGTACTTC.

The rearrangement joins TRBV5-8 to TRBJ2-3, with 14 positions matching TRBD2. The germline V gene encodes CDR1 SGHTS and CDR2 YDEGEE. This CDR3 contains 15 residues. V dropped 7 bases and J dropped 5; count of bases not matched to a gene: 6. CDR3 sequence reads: CASCIGTSGRDTQYF. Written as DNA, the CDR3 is TGTGCCAGCTGCATCGGGACTAGCGGGAGAGATACGCAGTATTTT.